This TCR beta chain originates from a study (dated by TCRdb to 2015 to 2016). Receptor libraries were prepared by RT-PCR. Sequencing took place on an Illumina MiSeq. TCRdb trimmed the raw reads at Q25, called clones with MiXCR and kept productive beta chains. For every CDR3 protein sequence, its rows merge into one entry that carries the most common genes and DNA. The sample table contains about 680,000 distinct CDR3 sequences; only one count was recorded for more than 13% of them. The ten largest clones represent 3.6% of the sample. V sheds 4 bases and J sheds 7 bases, leaving 12 bases between their ends. Counted from cysteine to phenylalanine, this CDR3 has 13 amino acids. CDR3 DNA only is kept here, 39 bases in frame from base 1. The CDR1 and CDR2 encoded by the germline V gene are KGHDR and SFDVKD. The sample holds a few counts of this clonotype. The antigen this receptor binds is unknown. The sample holds no much larger clone one base away, and base qualities are not on file.

The V and J genes are TRBV24-1 and TRBJ1-2; the D gene lacks a confident call. This receptor was identified in a female donor in good health, serving as a healthy control. The sequencing input was memory CD4+ T cells from blood. DNA sequence: TGTGCCACCAGTGAAAGACCGGGAGGTGGCTACACCTTC. Translated, this gives CATSERPGGGYTF.